The present entry profiles one TCR beta chain with its context. Its antigen is not identified. The CDR3 contains 15 residues. Germline-derived CDR1 and CDR2 are SEHNR and FQNEAQ (reference sequence). V lost 3 bases and J lost 6; bases outside the gene matches: 5. This sample is drawn from a study of cytomegalovirus exposure and HLA in healthy donors. A multiplex PCR was run with 60 Vbeta primers and 13 Jbeta primers. Produced via immunoSEQ multiplex PCR; TCRdb's table is partial and in-frame only. Among approximately 100,000 clones listed, 76% were seen once. The study's findings and limits: The productive fraction for most TCR beta V segments was about 87% or about 30% in an earlier analysis. A later look showed TCR association rates differing by HLA locus, highest for DRB1 and lowest for HLA-C. Researchers catalogued under 200 TCR beta chains as cytomegalovirus-associated. In a later analysis, common viral pathogens appeared linked to several of the most significant clusters.

V gene TRBV7-9 combines with J gene TRBJ1-5; TRBD1 agrees at 10 bases. The sample taken for sequencing was PBMCs. The clonotype originates from a woman aged 35 to 49 in good health and CMV-seropositive. The CDR3 DNA follows: TGTGCCAGCAGCTTGGGACAGGGGTCAGGTCAGCCCCAGCATTTT. It encodes CASSLGQGSGQPQHF.